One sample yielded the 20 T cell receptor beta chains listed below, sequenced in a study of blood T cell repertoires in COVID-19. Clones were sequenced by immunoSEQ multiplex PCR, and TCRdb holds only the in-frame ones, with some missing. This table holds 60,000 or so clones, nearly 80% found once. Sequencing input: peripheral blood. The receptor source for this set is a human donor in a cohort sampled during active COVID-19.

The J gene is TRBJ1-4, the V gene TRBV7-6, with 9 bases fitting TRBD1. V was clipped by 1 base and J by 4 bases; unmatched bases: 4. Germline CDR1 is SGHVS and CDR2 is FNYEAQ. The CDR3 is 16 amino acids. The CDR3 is CASSLGTGAINEKLFF. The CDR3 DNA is TGTGCCAGCAGCTTAGGGACAGGGGCTATTAATGAAAAACTGTTTTTT.

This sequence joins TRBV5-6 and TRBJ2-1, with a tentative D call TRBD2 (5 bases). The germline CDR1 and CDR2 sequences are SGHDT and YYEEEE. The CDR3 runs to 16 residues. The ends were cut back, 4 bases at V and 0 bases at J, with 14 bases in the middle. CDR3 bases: TGTGCCAGCAGCGGCGGAGCCACTAGCTCCTACAATGAGCAGTTCTTC. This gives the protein CASSGGATSSYNEQFF.

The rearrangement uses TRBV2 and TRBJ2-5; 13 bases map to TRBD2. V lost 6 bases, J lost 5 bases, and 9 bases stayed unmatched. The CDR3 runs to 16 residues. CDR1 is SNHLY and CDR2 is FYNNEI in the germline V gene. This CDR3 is CASSETSGGAWETQYF. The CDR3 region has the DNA TGTGCCAGCAGCGAAACTAGCGGGGGGGCCTGGGAGACCCAGTACTTC. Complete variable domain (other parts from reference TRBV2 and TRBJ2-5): EPEVTQTPSHQVTQMGQEVILRCVPISNHLYFYWYRQILGQKVEFLVSFYNNEISEKSEIFDDQFSVERPDGSNFTLKIRSTKLEDSAMYFCASSETSGGAWETQYFGPGTRLLVL.

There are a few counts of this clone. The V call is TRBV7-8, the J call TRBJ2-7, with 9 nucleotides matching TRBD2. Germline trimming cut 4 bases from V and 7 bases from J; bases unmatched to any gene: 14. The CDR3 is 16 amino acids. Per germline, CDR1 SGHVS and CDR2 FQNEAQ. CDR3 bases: TGTGCCAGCAGCTCCCCGTTAGCGGGAGCGGATGGAGAGCAGTACTTC. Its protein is CASSSPLAGADGEQYF.

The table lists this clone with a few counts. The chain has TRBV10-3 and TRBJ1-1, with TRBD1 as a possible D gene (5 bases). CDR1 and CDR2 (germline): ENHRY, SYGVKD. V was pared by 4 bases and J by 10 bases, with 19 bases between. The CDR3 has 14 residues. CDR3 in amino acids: CAISVAGEGRGAFF. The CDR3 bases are TGTGCCATCAGTGTAGCGGGGGAAGGGAGGGGAGCTTTCTTT.

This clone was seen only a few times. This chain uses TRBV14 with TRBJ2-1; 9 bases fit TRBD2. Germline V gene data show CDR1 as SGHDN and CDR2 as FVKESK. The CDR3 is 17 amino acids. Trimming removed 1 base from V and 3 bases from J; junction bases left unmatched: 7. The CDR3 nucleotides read TGTGCCAGCAGCCAAGGGGGCGCTAGCGGGGTCTACAATGAGCAGTTCTTC. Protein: CASSQGGASGVYNEQFF.

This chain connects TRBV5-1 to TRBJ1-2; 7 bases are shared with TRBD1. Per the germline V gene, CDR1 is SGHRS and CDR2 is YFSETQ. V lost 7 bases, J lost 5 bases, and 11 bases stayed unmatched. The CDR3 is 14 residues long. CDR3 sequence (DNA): TGCGCCAGCTCCACGTCCCAGGGGGGATATGGCTACACCTTC. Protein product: CASSTSQGGYGYTF.

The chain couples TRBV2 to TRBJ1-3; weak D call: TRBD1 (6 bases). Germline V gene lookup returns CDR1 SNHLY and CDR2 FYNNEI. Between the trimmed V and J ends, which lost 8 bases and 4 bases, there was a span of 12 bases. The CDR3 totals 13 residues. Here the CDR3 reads CASGGGVGNTIYF. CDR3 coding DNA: TGTGCCAGCGGGGGGGGCGTCGGAAACACCATATATTTT.

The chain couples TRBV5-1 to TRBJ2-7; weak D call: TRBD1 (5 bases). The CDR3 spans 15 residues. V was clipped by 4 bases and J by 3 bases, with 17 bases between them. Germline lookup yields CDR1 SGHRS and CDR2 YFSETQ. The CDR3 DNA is TGCGCCAGCAGCCTCAGACAGCCCGGCAACTACGAGCAGTACTTC. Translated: CASSLRQPGNYEQYF.

The CDR3 DNA sequence: TGTGCCAGCAGCCCGTCGGGACAAACTAACTATGGCTACACCTTC. Translation: CASSPSGQTNYGYTF. The chain is built from TRBV4-2 and TRBJ1-2; D is perhaps TRBD1 (6 bases). There are 15 residues in the CDR3. Between the trimmed V and J ends, which lost 4 bases and 0 bases, there was a span of 12 bases. Germline V gene data show CDR1 as LGHNA and CDR2 as YNFKEQ.

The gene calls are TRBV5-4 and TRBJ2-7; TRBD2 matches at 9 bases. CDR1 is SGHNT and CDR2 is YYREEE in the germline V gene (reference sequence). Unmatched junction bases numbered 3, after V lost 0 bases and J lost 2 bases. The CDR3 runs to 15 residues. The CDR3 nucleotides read TGTGCCAGCAGCTTGGCGGCTAGCGGGGCCTACGAGCAGTACTTC. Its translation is CASSLAASGAYEQYF.

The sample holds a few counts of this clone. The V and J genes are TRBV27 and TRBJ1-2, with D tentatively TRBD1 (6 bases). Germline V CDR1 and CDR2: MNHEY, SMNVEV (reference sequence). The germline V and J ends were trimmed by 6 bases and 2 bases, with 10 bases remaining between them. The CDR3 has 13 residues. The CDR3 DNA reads TGTGCCAGCAGGCTGGACAGAAACTATGGCTACACCTTC. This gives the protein CASRLDRNYGYTF.

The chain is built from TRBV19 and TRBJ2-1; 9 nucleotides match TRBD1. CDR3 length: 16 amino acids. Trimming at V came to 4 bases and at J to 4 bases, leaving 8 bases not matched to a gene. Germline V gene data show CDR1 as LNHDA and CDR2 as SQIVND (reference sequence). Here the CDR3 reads CASSKQWDRVYNEQFF. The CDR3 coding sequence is TGTGCCAGTAGTAAGCAATGGGACAGGGTTTACAATGAGCAGTTCTTC. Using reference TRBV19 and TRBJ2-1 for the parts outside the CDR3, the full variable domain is DGGITQSPKYLFRKEGQNVTLSCEQNLNHDAMYWYRQDPGQGLRLIYYSQIVNDFQKGDIAEGYSVSREKKESFPLTVTSAQKNPTAFYLCASSKQWDRVYNEQFFGPGTRLTVL.

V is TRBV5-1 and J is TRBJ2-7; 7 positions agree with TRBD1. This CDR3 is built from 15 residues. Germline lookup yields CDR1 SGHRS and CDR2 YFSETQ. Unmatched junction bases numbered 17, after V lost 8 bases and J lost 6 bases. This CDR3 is CASSLQGKEFGEQYF. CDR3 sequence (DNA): TGCGCCAGTTCGCTACAGGGGAAAGAGTTCGGCGAGCAGTACTTC.

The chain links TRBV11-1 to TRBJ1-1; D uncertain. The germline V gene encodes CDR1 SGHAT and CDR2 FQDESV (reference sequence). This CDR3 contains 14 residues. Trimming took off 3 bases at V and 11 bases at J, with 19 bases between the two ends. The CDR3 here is CASSFDLEGALAFF. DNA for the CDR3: TGTGCCAGCAGCTTCGATTTGGAGGGCGCGTTGGCTTTCTTT.

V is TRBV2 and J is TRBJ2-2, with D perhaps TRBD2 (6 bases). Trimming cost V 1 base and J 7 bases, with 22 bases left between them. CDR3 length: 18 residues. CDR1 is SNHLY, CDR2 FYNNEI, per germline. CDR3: CASSEGLWRARSVGELFF. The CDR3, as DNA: TGTGCCAGCAGTGAAGGTTTATGGAGGGCCCGAAGCGTCGGGGAGCTGTTTTTT.

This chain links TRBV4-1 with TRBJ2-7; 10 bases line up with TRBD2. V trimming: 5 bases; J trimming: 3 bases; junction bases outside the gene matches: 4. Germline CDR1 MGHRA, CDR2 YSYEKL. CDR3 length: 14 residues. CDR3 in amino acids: CASSALAGVYEQYF. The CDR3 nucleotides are TGCGCCAGCAGCGCCCTAGCGGGAGTCTACGAGCAGTACTTC.

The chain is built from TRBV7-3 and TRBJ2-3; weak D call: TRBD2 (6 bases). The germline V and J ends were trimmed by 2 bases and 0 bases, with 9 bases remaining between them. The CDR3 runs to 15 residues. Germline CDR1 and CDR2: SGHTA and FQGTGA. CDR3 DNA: TGTGCCAGCAGCTTAGGGGGGTTTAGCACAGATACGCAGTATTTT. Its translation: CASSLGGFSTDTQYF.

CDR3 DNA sequence: TGTGCCAGCAGCCCACCGGGACAGGGATTGAACACTGAAGCTTTCTTT. It encodes CASSPPGQGLNTEAFF. The J gene is TRBJ1-1, the V gene TRBV5-4, with 9 nucleotides matching TRBD1. Germline V gene sequence: CDR1 SGHNT, CDR2 YYREEE (reference sequence). V trimming: 4 bases; J trimming: 0 bases; junction bases outside the gene matches: 7. The CDR3 has 16 residues.

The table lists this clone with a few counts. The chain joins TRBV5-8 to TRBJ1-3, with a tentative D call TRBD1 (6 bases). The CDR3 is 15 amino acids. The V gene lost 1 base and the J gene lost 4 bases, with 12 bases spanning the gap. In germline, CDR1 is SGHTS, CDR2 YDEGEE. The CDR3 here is CASSLWPGDGNTIYF. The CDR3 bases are TGTGCCAGCAGCTTGTGGCCAGGGGACGGAAACACCATATATTTT.